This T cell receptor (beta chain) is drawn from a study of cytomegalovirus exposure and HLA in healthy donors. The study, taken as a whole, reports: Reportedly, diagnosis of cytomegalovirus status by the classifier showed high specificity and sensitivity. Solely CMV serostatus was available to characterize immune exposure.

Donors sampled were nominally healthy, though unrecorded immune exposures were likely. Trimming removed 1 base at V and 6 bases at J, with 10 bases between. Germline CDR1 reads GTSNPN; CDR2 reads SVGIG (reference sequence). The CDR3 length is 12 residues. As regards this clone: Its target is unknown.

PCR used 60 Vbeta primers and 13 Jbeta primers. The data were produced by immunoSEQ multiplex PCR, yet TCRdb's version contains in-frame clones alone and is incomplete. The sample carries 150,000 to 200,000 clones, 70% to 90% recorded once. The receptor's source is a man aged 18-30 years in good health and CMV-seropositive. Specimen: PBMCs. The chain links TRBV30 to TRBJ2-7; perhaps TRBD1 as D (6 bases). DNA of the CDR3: TGTGCCTGGAGTGCAGGGGCTCGCGAGCAGTACTTC. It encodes CAWSAGAREQYF.